This TCR beta chain was sequenced during a study of T cell clones after liver transplantation. The length of the CDR3 is 16 residues. J lost 4 bases, V lost 1 base, and 7 bases had no gene match. Germline V CDR1 and CDR2: LNHDA, SQIVND (reference sequence). Here immunoSEQ multiplex PCR was the method, and the copy in TCRdb shows in-frame clones only, minus some. The table has around 100,000 clones, around 84% seen once; the top ten hold about 3%. The sequence was obtained from a human patient who received a liver transplant. The T cells may partly be graft donor cells. The V call is TRBV19, the J call TRBJ2-1, with 7 bases lining up with TRBD2. Sequencing was performed on CD4+ T cells from blood, taken around 49 months after liver transplant. The CDR3 DNA is TGTGCCAGTAGTATAGGGGGACTACTTACATACAATGAGCAGTTCTTC. Translating gives CASSIGGLLTYNEQFF.